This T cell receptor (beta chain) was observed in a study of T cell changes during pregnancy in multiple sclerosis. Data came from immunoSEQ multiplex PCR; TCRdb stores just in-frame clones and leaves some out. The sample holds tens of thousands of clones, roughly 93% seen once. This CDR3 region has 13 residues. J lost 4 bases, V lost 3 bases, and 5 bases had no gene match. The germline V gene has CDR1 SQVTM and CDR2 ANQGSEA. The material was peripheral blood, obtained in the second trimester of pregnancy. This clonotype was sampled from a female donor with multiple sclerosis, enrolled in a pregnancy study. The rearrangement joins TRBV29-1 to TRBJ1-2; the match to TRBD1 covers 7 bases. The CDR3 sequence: CSVEGQSVYGYTF. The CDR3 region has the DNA TGCAGCGTTGAGGGACAGAGCGTCTATGGCTACACCTTC.